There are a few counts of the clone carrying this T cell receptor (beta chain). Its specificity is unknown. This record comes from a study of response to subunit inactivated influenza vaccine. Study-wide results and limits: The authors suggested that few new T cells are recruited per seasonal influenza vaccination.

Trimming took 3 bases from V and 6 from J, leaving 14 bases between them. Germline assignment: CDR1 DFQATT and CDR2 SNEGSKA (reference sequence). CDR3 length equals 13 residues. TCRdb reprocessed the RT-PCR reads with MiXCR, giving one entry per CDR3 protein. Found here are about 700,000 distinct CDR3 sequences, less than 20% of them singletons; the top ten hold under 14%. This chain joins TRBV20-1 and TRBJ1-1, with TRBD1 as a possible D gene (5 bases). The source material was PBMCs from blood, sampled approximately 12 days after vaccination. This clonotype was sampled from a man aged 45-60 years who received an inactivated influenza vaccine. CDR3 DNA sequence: TGCAGTGCTAGGGTCGGTGGGGGAGCTGAAGCTTTCTTT. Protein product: CSARVGGGAEAFF.